A selection of T cell receptor beta chains follows, all from one sample in a study of response to subunit inactivated influenza vaccine. From the RT-PCR reads, TCRdb called clonotypes with MiXCR, one entry per CDR3 protein. The data hold fewer than 200,000 distinct CDR3 sequences, with around 9% observed a single time. Specimen: non-naive T cells sorted from PBMCs, collected on the day of vaccination. The receptors here all came from a man aged 50 to 59 who received an inactivated influenza vaccine. Both conserved end residues are part of each CDR3.

j_call,v_call,cdr3_aa
TRBJ2-7,TRBV10-1,CASRSGTSGYEQYF
TRBJ2-7,TRBV10-2,CASLRGPQAYEQYF
TRBJ2-7,TRBV6-2/TRBV6-3,CASSYSFTSGATVGYEQYF
TRBJ2-5,TRBV6-1,CASSEDLGVGETQYF
TRBJ2-3,TRBV9,CASSVGGQHTQYF
TRBJ2-5,TRBV28,CASSSTGVRETQYF
TRBJ2-1,TRBV15,CATSRDTHSNEQFF
TRBJ1-1,TRBV9,CASSAGTGVGYTEAFF
TRBJ2-5,TRBV5-1,CASRADRGFEETQYF
TRBJ1-1,TRBV12-3/TRBV12-4,CASSLDSTMNTEAFF
TRBJ1-2,TRBV28,CASSPDRGGNYGYTF
TRBJ2-3,TRBV20-1,CSADGGRHNPDTQYF
TRBJ1-5,TRBV7-8,CASSQATEFSNQPQHF
TRBJ2-1,TRBV28,CASSRGGTSSYNEQFF
TRBJ2-3,TRBV27,CASSLRFAGFTDTQYF
TRBJ1-5,TRBV20-1,CSARGTGGNQPQHF
TRBJ1-3,TRBV6-5,CASSYSSLGNTIYF
TRBJ1-4,TRBV10-3,CAISYDRGGIEKLFF
TRBJ1-2,TRBV7-2,CASSFHDPGRIYGYTF
TRBJ2-2,TRBV7-8,CASSLVGGLAGELFF
TRBJ2-5,TRBV11-2,CASSAIGGALETQYF
TRBJ1-2,TRBV5-1,CASSYTGDGYTF
TRBJ2-2,TRBV19,CASSPGAGELFF
TRBJ2-2,TRBV14,CASSPTQDSYTGELFF
TRBJ1-5,TRBV28,CASSLVLKGQPQHF
TRBJ2-1,TRBV2,CASSDPGVWHNEQFF
TRBJ1-5,TRBV20-1,CSASSRGMSNQPQHF
TRBJ2-1,TRBV12-3/TRBV12-4,CASTAGLDLNEQFF
TRBJ2-7,TRBV12-3/TRBV12-4,CASRLGRDSYEQYF
TRBJ2-3,TRBV4-2,CASSHSSGGADTQYF
TRBJ2-7,TRBV5-1,CASSLPGSEQYF
TRBJ1-4,TRBV4-3,CASSHNRGVREKLFF
TRBJ2-3,TRBV20-1,CSAVPGQGIGTQYF